A selection of T cell receptor beta chains follows, all from one sample in a study of blood T cell repertoires in COVID-19. Repertoires were generated with immunoSEQ multiplex PCR, while TCRdb's copy carries only in-frame clones and drops some. This sample has around 310,000 clones, with 88% found just once. Sequenced: PBMCs or T cells enriched from blood (not recorded which). These receptors all come from a man aged 25 to 40 who had recovered from COVID-19. CDR3s include the opening cysteine and the closing phenylalanine or tryptophan. A D gene is named only where the DNA matches it firmly. The size of a clone is reported for some rows only, either as once, few or many, or as a class for expanded clones.

j_gene: TRBJ1-5
d_gene: TRBD1
v_gene: TRBV25-1
abundance: NA
CDR3aa: CASRGQTVNQPQHF
CDR3nt: TGTGCCAGCAGGGGACAGACAGTCAATCAGCCCCAGCATTTT

j_gene: TRBJ1-5
d_gene: TRBD1
v_gene: TRBV5-5
abundance: NA
CDR3aa: CASSGQGASDQPQHF
CDR3nt: TGTGCCAGCAGCGGACAGGGGGCGAGCGATCAGCCCCAGCATTTT

j_gene: TRBJ1-1
d_gene: TRBD1
v_gene: TRBV10-1
abundance: NA
CDR3aa: CASSDPGTVNTEAFF
CDR3nt: TGCGCCAGCAGCGATCCCGGGACAGTGAACACTGAAGCTTTCTTT

j_gene: TRBJ2-7
d_gene: NA
v_gene: TRBV28
abundance: NA
CDR3aa: CASSYQTETEQYF
CDR3nt: TGTGCCAGCAGTTACCAGACAGAAACCGAGCAGTACTTC

j_gene: TRBJ2-7
d_gene: TRBD2
v_gene: TRBV6-5
abundance: NA
CDR3aa: CASRITGTSRYEQYF
CDR3nt: TGTGCCAGCAGAATAACCGGGACTAGCCGCTACGAGCAGTACTTC

j_gene: TRBJ2-5
d_gene: NA
v_gene: TRBV5-1
abundance: NA
CDR3aa: CASSLYRGETQYF
CDR3nt: TGCGCCAGCAGCTTGTACCGGGGGGAGACCCAGTACTTC

j_gene: TRBJ2-1
d_gene: TRBD2
v_gene: TRBV7-3
abundance: once
CDR3aa: CASSLLSGGSSYNEQFF
CDR3nt: TGTGCCAGCAGCTTGCTTAGCGGGGGGAGCTCCTACAATGAGCAGTTCTTC

j_gene: TRBJ2-1
d_gene: NA
v_gene: TRBV7-8
abundance: NA
CDR3aa: CASSHPGLAPPDEQFF
CDR3nt: TGTGCCAGCAGCCACCCCGGCCTAGCTCCGCCAGATGAGCAGTTCTTC

j_gene: TRBJ1-2
d_gene: TRBD1
v_gene: TRBV6-5
abundance: NA
CDR3aa: CASSYSTGDGYTF
CDR3nt: TGTGCCAGCAGTTACTCGACAGGGGACGGCTACACCTTC

j_gene: TRBJ1-6
d_gene: NA
v_gene: TRBV9
abundance: few
CDR3aa: CASSGNNIYNSPLHF
CDR3nt: TGTGCCAGCAGCGGTAACAACATTTATAATTCACCCCTCCACTTT

j_gene: TRBJ2-7
d_gene: TRBD1
v_gene: TRBV15
abundance: NA
CDR3aa: CATSRPRDRGYEQYF
CDR3nt: TGTGCCACCAGCAGGCCCCGGGACAGGGGATACGAGCAGTACTTC

j_gene: TRBJ2-3
d_gene: NA
v_gene: TRBV5-1
abundance: NA
CDR3aa: CASSYDPGVGEDTQYF
CDR3nt: TGCGCCAGCAGCTACGATCCAGGGGTTGGCGAAGATACGCAGTATTTT

j_gene: TRBJ2-7
d_gene: TRBD1
v_gene: TRBV19
abundance: NA
CDR3aa: CASGDRYEQYF
CDR3nt: TGTGCCAGTGGGGACAGATACGAGCAGTACTTC

j_gene: TRBJ2-3
d_gene: TRBD2
v_gene: TRBV24-1
abundance: NA
CDR3aa: CATSDFGGGGTDTQYF
CDR3nt: TGTGCCACCAGTGATTTTGGCGGGGGGGGCACAGATACGCAGTATTTT

j_gene: TRBJ2-7
d_gene: NA
v_gene: TRBV5-4
abundance: NA
CDR3aa: CASSWGDLPLEQYF
CDR3nt: TGTGCCAGCAGCTGGGGGGACTTGCCCCTCGAGCAGTACTTC

j_gene: TRBJ2-7
d_gene: NA
v_gene: TRBV6-2/TRBV6-3
abundance: NA
CDR3aa: CASSSPTGSYEQYF
CDR3nt: TGTGCCAGCAGTTCCCCGACAGGCTCCTACGAGCAGTACTTC

j_gene: TRBJ2-3
d_gene: NA
v_gene: TRBV10-3
abundance: NA
CDR3aa: CAISERLRAPDTQYF
CDR3nt: TGTGCCATCAGTGAAAGATTGAGAGCGCCAGATACGCAGTATTTT

j_gene: TRBJ1-1
d_gene: NA
v_gene: TRBV7-3
abundance: NA
CDR3aa: CASSPSPGNTEAFF
CDR3nt: TGTGCCAGCAGCCCTTCTCCGGGGAACACTGAAGCTTTCTTT

j_gene: TRBJ2-7
d_gene: NA
v_gene: TRBV5-1
abundance: NA
CDR3aa: CASTNPGRYEQYF
CDR3nt: TGCGCCAGCACCAATCCAGGGCGCTACGAGCAGTACTTC

j_gene: TRBJ1-4
d_gene: NA
v_gene: TRBV2
abundance: few
CDR3aa: CASRTARAEKLFF
CDR3nt: TGTGCCAGCAGGACAGCCCGAGCGGAAAAACTGTTTTTT

j_gene: TRBJ1-3
d_gene: TRBD1
v_gene: TRBV5-1
abundance: NA
CDR3aa: CASSLEGGVSGNTIYF
CDR3nt: TGCGCCAGCAGCTTGGAAGGGGGCGTCTCTGGAAACACCATATATTTT

j_gene: TRBJ2-7
d_gene: TRBD1
v_gene: TRBV5-1
abundance: NA
CDR3aa: CASSQGTGEFYEQYF
CDR3nt: TGCGCCAGCAGCCAAGGGACAGGGGAATTCTACGAGCAGTACTTC

j_gene: TRBJ2-1
d_gene: NA
v_gene: TRBV7-9
abundance: NA
CDR3aa: CASSYPDKYNEQFF
CDR3nt: TGTGCCAGCAGCTATCCCGACAAATACAATGAGCAGTTCTTC

j_gene: TRBJ1-2
d_gene: TRBD1
v_gene: TRBV6-9
abundance: NA
CDR3aa: CASSPKMRTWGKRGTGENYGYTF
CDR3nt: TGTGCCAGCAGTCCAAAAATGAGGACATGGGGTAAGCGGGGGACAGGGGAAAATTATGGCTACACCTTC

j_gene: TRBJ2-2
d_gene: TRBD2
v_gene: TRBV28
abundance: NA
CDR3aa: CASSGLAANTGELFF
CDR3nt: TGTGCCAGCAGTGGACTAGCGGCAAACACCGGGGAGCTGTTTTTT

j_gene: TRBJ1-2
d_gene: NA
v_gene: TRBV7-9
abundance: NA
CDR3aa: CASSSLGYGYTF
CDR3nt: TGTGCCAGCAGCTCACTAGGCTATGGCTACACCTTC

j_gene: TRBJ2-3
d_gene: NA
v_gene: TRBV6-5
abundance: NA
CDR3aa: CASSLRGPTDTQYF
CDR3nt: TGTGCCAGCAGTTTAAGGGGCCCCACAGATACGCAGTATTTT

j_gene: TRBJ1-3
d_gene: NA
v_gene: TRBV19
abundance: NA
CDR3aa: CASSIGGSGNTIYF
CDR3nt: TGTGCCAGTAGTATCGGAGGATCTGGAAACACCATATATTTT

j_gene: TRBJ1-5
d_gene: NA
v_gene: TRBV30
abundance: NA
CDR3aa: CAWSVLSNQPQHF
CDR3nt: TGTGCCTGGAGTGTACTGAGCAATCAGCCCCAGCATTTT

j_gene: TRBJ2-2
d_gene: TRBD2
v_gene: TRBV7-9
abundance: NA
CDR3aa: CASRRTSGSNTGELFF
CDR3nt: TGTGCCAGCAGGCGTACTAGCGGCTCGAACACCGGGGAGCTGTTTTTT

j_gene: TRBJ2-5
d_gene: NA
v_gene: TRBV15
abundance: NA
CDR3aa: CATSSKLVYQETQYF
CDR3nt: TGTGCCACCAGCAGTAAACTAGTGTACCAAGAGACCCAGTACTTC

j_gene: TRBJ2-7
d_gene: TRBD2
v_gene: TRBV19
abundance: NA
CDR3aa: CASSISSGGLSYEQYF
CDR3nt: TGTGCCAGTAGTATCTCTAGCGGGGGCCTCTCCTACGAGCAGTACTTC

j_gene: TRBJ1-5
d_gene: TRBD1
v_gene: TRBV5-6
abundance: NA
CDR3aa: CASSRTGVNQPQHF
CDR3nt: TGTGCCAGCAGCAGGACAGGGGTCAATCAGCCCCAGCATTTT

j_gene: TRBJ1-2
d_gene: NA
v_gene: TRBV30
abundance: NA
CDR3aa: CAWSPRGQGPGYTF
CDR3nt: TGTGCCTGGAGTCCGCGGGGCCAGGGACCTGGCTACACCTTC

j_gene: TRBJ1-1
d_gene: NA
v_gene: TRBV9
abundance: NA
CDR3aa: CASSRGSTEAFF
CDR3nt: TGTGCCAGCTCGCGAGGGAGCACTGAAGCTTTCTTT

j_gene: TRBJ2-6
d_gene: TRBD1
v_gene: TRBV19
abundance: NA
CDR3aa: CASSPWGQVISGANVLTF
CDR3nt: TGTGCCAGTAGTCCTTGGGGACAGGTTATCTCTGGGGCCAACGTCCTGACTTTC

j_gene: TRBJ2-7
d_gene: TRBD1
v_gene: TRBV18
abundance: NA
CDR3aa: CASSPDRVSVYEQYF
CDR3nt: TGTGCCAGCTCGCCGGACAGGGTTTCCGTTTACGAGCAGTACTTC

j_gene: TRBJ1-5
d_gene: TRBD1
v_gene: TRBV5-1
abundance: NA
CDR3aa: CASSQGTGNQPQHF
CDR3nt: TGCGCCAGCAGCCAAGGGACAGGCAATCAGCCCCAGCATTTT

j_gene: TRBJ1-2
d_gene: NA
v_gene: TRBV4-1
abundance: NA
CDR3aa: CASSQGGPYGYTF
CDR3nt: TGCGCCAGCAGCCAGGGGGGGCCGTATGGCTACACCTTC

j_gene: TRBJ1-1
d_gene: NA
v_gene: TRBV25-1
abundance: NA
CDR3aa: CASSYGRNTEAFF
CDR3nt: TGTGCCAGCAGTTACGGGAGGAACACTGAAGCTTTCTTT

j_gene: TRBJ1-1
d_gene: NA
v_gene: TRBV5-5
abundance: NA
CDR3aa: CASSLAGGVEAFF
CDR3nt: TGTGCCAGCAGCTTGGCGGGAGGGGTTGAGGCTTTCTTT

j_gene: TRBJ2-1
d_gene: TRBD2
v_gene: TRBV2
abundance: NA
CDR3aa: CASKGTSGVRSYNEQFF
CDR3nt: TGTGCCAGCAAAGGGACTAGCGGGGTGCGCTCCTACAATGAGCAGTTCTTC

j_gene: TRBJ2-1
d_gene: TRBD2
v_gene: TRBV27
abundance: NA
CDR3aa: CASSTVLAGGPNEQFF
CDR3nt: TGTGCCAGCAGTACCGTACTAGCGGGGGGGCCGAATGAGCAGTTCTTC

j_gene: TRBJ1-6
d_gene: TRBD1
v_gene: TRBV5-6
abundance: once
CDR3aa: CASSLGAAGGSSPLHF
CDR3nt: TGTGCCAGCAGCTTGGGTGCGGCAGGGGGCAGTTCACCCCTCCACTTT

j_gene: TRBJ1-4
d_gene: NA
v_gene: TRBV6-6
abundance: NA
CDR3aa: CASSIRAGDEKLFF
CDR3nt: TGTGCCAGCAGTATCAGGGCGGGAGATGAAAAACTGTTTTTT

j_gene: TRBJ1-4
d_gene: NA
v_gene: TRBV29-1
abundance: NA
CDR3aa: CSVRHSEKLFF
CDR3nt: TGCAGCGTTCGACATTCTGAAAAACTGTTTTTT

j_gene: TRBJ2-1
d_gene: TRBD1
v_gene: TRBV7-3
abundance: NA
CDR3aa: CASSLASGTGYNEQFF
CDR3nt: TGTGCCAGCAGCTTAGCGTCCGGGACAGGTTACAATGAGCAGTTCTTC

j_gene: TRBJ2-7
d_gene: TRBD1
v_gene: TRBV11-2
abundance: NA
CDR3aa: CASSLGDRANYEQYF
CDR3nt: TGTGCCAGCAGCTTAGGGGACAGGGCGAACTACGAGCAGTACTTC

j_gene: TRBJ1-1
d_gene: TRBD1
v_gene: TRBV2
abundance: NA
CDR3aa: CASVGTGGGTEAFF
CDR3nt: TGTGCCAGCGTAGGGACAGGAGGGGGAACTGAAGCTTTCTTT

j_gene: TRBJ1-5
d_gene: NA
v_gene: TRBV7-8
abundance: NA
CDR3aa: CASRAGGGIMQPQHF
CDR3nt: TGTGCCAGCAGGGCAGGCGGGGGCATAATGCAGCCCCAGCATTTT

j_gene: TRBJ2-3
d_gene: TRBD2
v_gene: TRBV6-1
abundance: NA
CDR3aa: CASSVGLAEAYSTDTQYF
CDR3nt: TGTGCCAGCAGTGTTGGGCTAGCGGAAGCCTATAGCACAGATACGCAGTATTTT

j_gene: TRBJ2-6
d_gene: TRBD1
v_gene: TRBV30
abundance: NA
CDR3aa: CAWSAKGQASGANVLTF
CDR3nt: TGTGCCTGGAGTGCGAAGGGACAGGCCTCTGGGGCCAACGTCCTGACTTTC

j_gene: TRBJ2-3
d_gene: TRBD2
v_gene: TRBV5-1
abundance: NA
CDR3aa: CASTRSGGTDTQYF
CDR3nt: TGCGCCAGCACAAGGTCGGGGGGGACAGATACGCAGTATTTT

j_gene: TRBJ2-7
d_gene: NA
v_gene: TRBV14
abundance: once
CDR3aa: CASSQDPSCEQYF
CDR3nt: TGTGCCAGCAGCCAAGATCCTAGTTGCGAGCAGTACTTC

j_gene: TRBJ2-5
d_gene: TRBD2
v_gene: TRBV11-2
abundance: NA
CDR3aa: CASSLDRTSGGAWETQYF
CDR3nt: TGTGCCAGCAGCTTAGATAGGACTAGCGGGGGGGCCTGGGAGACCCAGTACTTC

j_gene: TRBJ1-1
d_gene: NA
v_gene: TRBV7-9
abundance: NA
CDR3aa: CASSSPRGGNTEAFF
CDR3nt: TGTGCCAGCAGCTCACCCCGCGGGGGGAACACTGAAGCTTTCTTT

j_gene: TRBJ1-3
d_gene: NA
v_gene: TRBV18
abundance: once
CDR3aa: CASSPQGPGSGNTIYF
CDR3nt: TGTGCCAGCTCACCGCAGGGGCCAGGCTCTGGAAACACCATATATTTT